This T cell receptor beta chain is drawn from a study of cytomegalovirus exposure and HLA in healthy donors. This CDR3 has 17 amino acids. Trimming cost V 0 bases and J 0 bases, with 12 bases left between them. CDR1 GTSNPN and CDR2 SVGIG come from the germline V gene (reference sequence). Study-wide findings and caveats: TCR beta sequences numbering 16,951 were associated with HLA alleles at 0.05 false discovery rate in a later analysis. Researchers catalogued 150 or so TCR beta chains as cytomegalovirus-associated.

Concerning this clone: Its antigen is undetermined.

With 60 Vbeta and 13 Jbeta primers, the PCR was carried out. Generated by immunoSEQ multiplex PCR, the TCRdb table keeps only in-frame clones and is missing some. The profile shows some 130,000 clones, approximately 77% of them singletons. While unrecorded immune exposures were likely, the donors were nominally healthy when sampled. The receptor's source is a man aged 25 to 45 in good health and CMV-seronegative. The chain carries TRBV30 and TRBJ2-6, with TRBD1 as a possible D gene (5 bases). The source material was PBMCs. The DNA of the CDR3 is TGTGCCTGGAGTGTCACAGGCGGATACTCTGGGGCCAACGTCCTGACTTTC. Protein: CAWSVTGGYSGANVLTF.